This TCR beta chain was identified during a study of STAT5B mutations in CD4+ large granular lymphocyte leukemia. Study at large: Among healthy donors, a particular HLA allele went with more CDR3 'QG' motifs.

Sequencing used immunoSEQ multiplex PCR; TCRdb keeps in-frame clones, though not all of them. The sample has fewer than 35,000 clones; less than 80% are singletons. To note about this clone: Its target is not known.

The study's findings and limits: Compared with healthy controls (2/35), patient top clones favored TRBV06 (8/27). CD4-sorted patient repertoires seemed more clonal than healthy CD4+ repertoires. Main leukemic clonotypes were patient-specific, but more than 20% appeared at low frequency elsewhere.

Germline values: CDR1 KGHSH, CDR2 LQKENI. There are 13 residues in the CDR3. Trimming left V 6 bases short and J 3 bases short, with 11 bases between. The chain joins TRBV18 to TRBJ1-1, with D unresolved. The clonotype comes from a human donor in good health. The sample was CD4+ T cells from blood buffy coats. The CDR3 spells CASSIRLDTEAFF. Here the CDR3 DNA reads TGTGCCAGCTCCATCCGGCTCGACACTGAAGCTTTCTTT.